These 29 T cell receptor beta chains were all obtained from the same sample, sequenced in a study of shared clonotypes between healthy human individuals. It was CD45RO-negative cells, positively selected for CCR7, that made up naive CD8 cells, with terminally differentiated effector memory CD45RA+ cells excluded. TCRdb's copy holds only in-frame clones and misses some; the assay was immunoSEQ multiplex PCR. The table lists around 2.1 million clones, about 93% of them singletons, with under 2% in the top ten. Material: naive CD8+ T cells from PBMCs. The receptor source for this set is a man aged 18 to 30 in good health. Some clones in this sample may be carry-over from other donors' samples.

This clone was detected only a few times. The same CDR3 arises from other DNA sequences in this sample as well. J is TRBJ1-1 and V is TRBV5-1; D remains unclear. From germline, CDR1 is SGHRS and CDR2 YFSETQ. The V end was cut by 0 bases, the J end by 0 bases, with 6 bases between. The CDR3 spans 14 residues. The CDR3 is CASSLGSLNTEAFF. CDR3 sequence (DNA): TGCGCCAGCAGCTTGGGGAGTTTGAACACTGAAGCTTTCTTT.

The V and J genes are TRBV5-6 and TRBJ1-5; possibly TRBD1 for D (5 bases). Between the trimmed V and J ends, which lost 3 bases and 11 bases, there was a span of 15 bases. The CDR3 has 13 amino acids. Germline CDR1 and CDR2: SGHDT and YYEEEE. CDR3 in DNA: TGTGCCAGCAGCTGGGGCCCCGGCCGGACCCAGCATTTT. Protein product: CASSWGPGRTQHF.

The chain's CDR3 is CASSPTPSANTGELFF. The CDR3 DNA reads TGTGCCAGCAGCCCGACACCTTCCGCGAACACCGGGGAGCTGTTTTTT. This rearrangement joins TRBV7-9 to TRBJ2-2; D is unclear. The germline V and J ends were trimmed by 5 bases and 0 bases, with 13 bases remaining between them. The CDR3 totals 16 residues. The germline V gene has CDR1 SEHNR and CDR2 FQNEAQ (reference sequence).

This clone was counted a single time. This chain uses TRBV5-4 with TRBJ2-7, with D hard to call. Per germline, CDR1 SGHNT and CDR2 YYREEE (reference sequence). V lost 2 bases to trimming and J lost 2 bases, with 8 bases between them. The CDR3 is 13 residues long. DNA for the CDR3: TGTGCCAGCAGCTTTGACCTGGCCTACGAGCAGTACTTC. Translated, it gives CASSFDLAYEQYF.

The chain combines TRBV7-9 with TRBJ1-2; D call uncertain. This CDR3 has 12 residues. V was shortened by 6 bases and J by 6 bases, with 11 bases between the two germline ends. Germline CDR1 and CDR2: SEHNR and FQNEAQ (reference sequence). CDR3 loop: CASRHGGDGYTF. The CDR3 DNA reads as TGTGCCAGCAGGCACGGTGGGGATGGCTACACCTTC.

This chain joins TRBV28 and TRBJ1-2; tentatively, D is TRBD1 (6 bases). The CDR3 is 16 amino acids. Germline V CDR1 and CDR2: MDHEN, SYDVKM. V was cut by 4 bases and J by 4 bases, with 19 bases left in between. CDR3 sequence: CASSSLGVRGSYGYTF. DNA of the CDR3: TGTGCCAGCAGTTCCCTAGGCGTCAGGGGAAGCTATGGCTACACCTTC.

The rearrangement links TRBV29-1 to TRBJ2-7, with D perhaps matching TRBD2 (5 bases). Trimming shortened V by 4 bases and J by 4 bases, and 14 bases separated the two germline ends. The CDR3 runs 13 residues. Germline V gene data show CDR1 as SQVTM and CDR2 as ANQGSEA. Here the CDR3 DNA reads TGCAGCGTTGTAGCGTCATCCCCATACGAGCAGTACTTC. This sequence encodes CSVVASSPYEQYF.

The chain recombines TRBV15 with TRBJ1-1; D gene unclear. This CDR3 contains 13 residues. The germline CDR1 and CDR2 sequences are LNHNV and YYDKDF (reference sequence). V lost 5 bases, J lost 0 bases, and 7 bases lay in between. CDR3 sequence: CATSFNMNTEAFF. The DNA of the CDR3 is TGTGCCACCAGCTTCAATATGAACACTGAAGCTTTCTTT.

The CDR3: CASSIAVGGYEQYF. The CDR3 DNA follows: TGTGCCAGCAGTATAGCGGTTGGAGGCTACGAGCAGTACTTC. J is TRBJ2-7 and V is TRBV27; D possibly corresponds to TRBD2 (6 bases). The CDR3 is made up of 14 amino acids. Germline CDR1 is MNHEY and CDR2 is SMNVEV (reference sequence). V shed 5 bases and J shed 3 bases, with 14 bases lying between them.

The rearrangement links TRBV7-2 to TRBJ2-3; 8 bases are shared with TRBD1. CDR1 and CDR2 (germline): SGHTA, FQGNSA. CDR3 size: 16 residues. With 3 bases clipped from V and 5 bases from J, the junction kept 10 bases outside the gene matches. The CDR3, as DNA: TGTGCCAGCAGCTTGGGAGTGGACAGGGTGGAAGATACGCAGTATTTT. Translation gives CASSLGVDRVEDTQYF.

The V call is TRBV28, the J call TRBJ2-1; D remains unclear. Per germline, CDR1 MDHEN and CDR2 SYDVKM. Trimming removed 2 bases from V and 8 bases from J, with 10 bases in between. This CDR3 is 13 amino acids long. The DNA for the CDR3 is TGTGCCAGCAGTTTAGCTTCCCAGGATGAGCAGTTCTTC. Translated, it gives CASSLASQDEQFF. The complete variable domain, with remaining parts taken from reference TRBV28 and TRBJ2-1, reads DVKVTQSSRYLVKRTGEKVFLECVQDMDHENMFWYRQDPGLGLRLIYFSYDVKMKEKGDIPEGYSVSREKKERFSLILESASTNQTSMYLCASSLASQDEQFFGPGTRLTVL.

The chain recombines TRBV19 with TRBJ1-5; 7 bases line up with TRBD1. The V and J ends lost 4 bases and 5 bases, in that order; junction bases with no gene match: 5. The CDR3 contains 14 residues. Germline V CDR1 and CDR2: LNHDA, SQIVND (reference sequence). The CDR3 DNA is TGTGCCAGTAGTACTCGCGACAGGGATCAGCCCCAGCATTTT. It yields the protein CASSTRDRDQPQHF. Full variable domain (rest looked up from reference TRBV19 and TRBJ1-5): DGGITQSPKYLFRKEGQNVTLSCEQNLNHDAMYWYRQDPGQGLRLIYYSQIVNDFQKGDIAEGYSVSREKKESFPLTVTSAQKNPTAFYLCASSTRDRDQPQHFGDGTRLSIL.

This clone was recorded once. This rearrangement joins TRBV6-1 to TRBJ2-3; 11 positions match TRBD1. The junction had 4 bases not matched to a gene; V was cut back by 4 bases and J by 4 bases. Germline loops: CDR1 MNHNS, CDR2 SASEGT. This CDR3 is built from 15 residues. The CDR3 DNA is TGTGCCAGCAGTGTAAGGACAGGGGGCCCAGATACGCAGTATTTT. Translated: CASSVRTGGPDTQYF.

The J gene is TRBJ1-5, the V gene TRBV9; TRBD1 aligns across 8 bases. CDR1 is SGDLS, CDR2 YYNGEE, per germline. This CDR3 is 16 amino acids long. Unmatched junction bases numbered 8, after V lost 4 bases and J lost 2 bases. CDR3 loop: CASSTGQGAGNQPQHF. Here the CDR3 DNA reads TGTGCCAGCAGCACCGGACAGGGTGCTGGCAATCAGCCCCAGCATTTT.

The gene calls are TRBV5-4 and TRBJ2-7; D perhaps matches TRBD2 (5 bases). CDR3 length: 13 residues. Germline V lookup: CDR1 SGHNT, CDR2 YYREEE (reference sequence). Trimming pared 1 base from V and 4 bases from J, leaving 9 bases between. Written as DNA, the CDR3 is TGTGCCAGCAGCTTGAGCTCGGGATACGAGCAGTACTTC. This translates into CASSLSSGYEQYF.

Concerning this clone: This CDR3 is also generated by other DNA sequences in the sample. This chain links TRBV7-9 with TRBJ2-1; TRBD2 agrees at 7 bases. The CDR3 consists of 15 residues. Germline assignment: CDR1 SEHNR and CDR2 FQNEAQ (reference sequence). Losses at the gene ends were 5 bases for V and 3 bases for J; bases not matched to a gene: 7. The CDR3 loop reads CASSLSSGIYNEQFF. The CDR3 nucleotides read TGTGCCAGCAGCCTATCCAGCGGGATCTACAATGAGCAGTTCTTC.

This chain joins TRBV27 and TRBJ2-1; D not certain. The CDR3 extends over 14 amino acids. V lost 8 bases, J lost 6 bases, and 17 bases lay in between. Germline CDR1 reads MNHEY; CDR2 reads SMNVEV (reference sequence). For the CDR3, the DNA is TGTGCCAGCGCCACGGCCCTGTTTGGCAATGAGCAGTTCTTC. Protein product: CASATALFGNEQFF.

The CDR3 nucleotides read TGTGCCAGCAGCTTACAGGGATCCAATCAGCCCCAGCATTTT. Amino acid sequence: CASSLQGSNQPQHF. The chain employs TRBV13 and TRBJ1-5; D perhaps matches TRBD1 (5 bases). Trimming stripped 2 bases from V and 3 bases from J, with 8 bases between. CDR3 size: 14 residues. Per the germline V gene, CDR1 is PRHDT and CDR2 is FYEKMQ (reference sequence).

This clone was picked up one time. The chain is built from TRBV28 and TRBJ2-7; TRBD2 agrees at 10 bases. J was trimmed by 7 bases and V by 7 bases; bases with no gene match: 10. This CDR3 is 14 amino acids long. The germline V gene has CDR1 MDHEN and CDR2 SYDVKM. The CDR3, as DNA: TGTGCCAGCACCCTAGCGGGAGACTTGGGAGAGCAGTACTTC. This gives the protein CASTLAGDLGEQYF. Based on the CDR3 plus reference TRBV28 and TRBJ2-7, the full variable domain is DVKVTQSSRYLVKRTGEKVFLECVQDMDHENMFWYRQDPGLGLRLIYFSYDVKMKEKGDIPEGYSVSREKKERFSLILESASTNQTSMYLCASTLAGDLGEQYFGPGTRLTVT.

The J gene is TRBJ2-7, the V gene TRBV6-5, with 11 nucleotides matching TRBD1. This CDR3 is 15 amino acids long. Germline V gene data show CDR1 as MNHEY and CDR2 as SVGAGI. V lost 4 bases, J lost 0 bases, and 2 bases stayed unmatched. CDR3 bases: TGTGCCAGCAGTTTCGGGACAGGGGGCTCCTACGAGCAGTACTTC. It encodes CASSFGTGGSYEQYF.

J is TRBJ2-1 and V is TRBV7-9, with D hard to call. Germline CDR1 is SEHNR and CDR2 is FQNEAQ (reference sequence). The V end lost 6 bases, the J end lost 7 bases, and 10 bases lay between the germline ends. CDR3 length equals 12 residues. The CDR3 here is CASRQGVNEQFF. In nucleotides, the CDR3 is TGTGCCAGCAGACAAGGTGTGAATGAGCAGTTCTTC.

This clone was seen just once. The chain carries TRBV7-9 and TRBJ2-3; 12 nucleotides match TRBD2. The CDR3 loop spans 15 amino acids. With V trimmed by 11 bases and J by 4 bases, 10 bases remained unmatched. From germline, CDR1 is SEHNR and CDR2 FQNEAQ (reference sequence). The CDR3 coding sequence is TGTGCCGGAAGGACTAGCGGGATGCTTTCAGATACGCAGTATTTT. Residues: CAGRTSGMLSDTQYF.

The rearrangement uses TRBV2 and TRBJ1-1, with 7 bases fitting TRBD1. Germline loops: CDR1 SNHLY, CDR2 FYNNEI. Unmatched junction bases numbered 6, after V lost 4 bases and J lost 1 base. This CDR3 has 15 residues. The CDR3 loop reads CASSGGTAGNTEAFF. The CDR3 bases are TGTGCCAGCAGTGGCGGGACAGCTGGGAACACTGAAGCTTTCTTT.

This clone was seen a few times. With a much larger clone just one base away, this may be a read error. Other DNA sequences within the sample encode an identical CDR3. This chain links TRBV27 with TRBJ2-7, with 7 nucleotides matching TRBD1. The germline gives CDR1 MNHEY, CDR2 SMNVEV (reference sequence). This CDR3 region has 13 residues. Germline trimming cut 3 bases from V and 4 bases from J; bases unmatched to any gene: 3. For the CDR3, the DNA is TGTGCCAGCAGTTTGGGACAGACGTACGAGCAGTACTTC. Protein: CASSLGQTYEQYF.

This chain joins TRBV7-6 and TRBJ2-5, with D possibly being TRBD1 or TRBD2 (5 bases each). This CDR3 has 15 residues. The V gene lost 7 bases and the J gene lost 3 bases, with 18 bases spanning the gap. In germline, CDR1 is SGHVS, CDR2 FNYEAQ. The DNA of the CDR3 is TGTGCCAGCAATCCATTAGGGACGGCAAAAGAGACCCAGTACTTC. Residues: CASNPLGTAKETQYF.

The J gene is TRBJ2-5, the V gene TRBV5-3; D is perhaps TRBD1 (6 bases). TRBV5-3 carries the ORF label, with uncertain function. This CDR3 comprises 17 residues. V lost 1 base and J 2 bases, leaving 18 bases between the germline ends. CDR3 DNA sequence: TGTGCCAGAAGCTTGCGGGTGCAGGGGCCGAAACAAGAGACCCAGTACTTC. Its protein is CARSLRVQGPKQETQYF.

CDR3 nucleotide sequence: TGTGCCAGCAGTTTAGGTGGGATGGAGGATACGCAGTATTTT. Its protein product is CASSLGGMEDTQYF. V and J are TRBV27 and TRBJ2-3; no definite D call. The CDR3 covers 14 residues. The germline V gene encodes CDR1 MNHEY and CDR2 SMNVEV (reference sequence). Trimming pared 2 bases from V and 6 bases from J, leaving 12 bases between.

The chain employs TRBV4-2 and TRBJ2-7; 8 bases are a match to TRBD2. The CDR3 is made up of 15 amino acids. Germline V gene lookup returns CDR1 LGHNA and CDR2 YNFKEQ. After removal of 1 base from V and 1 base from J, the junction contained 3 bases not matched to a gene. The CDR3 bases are TGTGCCAGCAGCCAAGGGCGGGAGGTTTCCTACGAGCAGTACTTC. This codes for CASSQGREVSYEQYF.

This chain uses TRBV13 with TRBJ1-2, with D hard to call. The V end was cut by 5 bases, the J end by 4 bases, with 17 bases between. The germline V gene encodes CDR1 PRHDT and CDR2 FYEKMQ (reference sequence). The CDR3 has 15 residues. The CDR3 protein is CASSPAESRVYGYTF. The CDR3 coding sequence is TGTGCCAGCAGCCCGGCGGAAAGCCGAGTCTATGGCTACACCTTC.